This TCR beta chain was profiled in a study of OX40 agonist ivuxolimab in advanced cancers. Study-wide results and limits: The investigators did not determine what antigen specificity the expanded peripheral T cells had.

Comment on this clone: Its antigen is unidentified.

Sampling times: baseline, cycle 4 day 1, cycle 7 day 1. TCRdb keeps only in-frame clones here, not all; method: immunoSEQ multiplex PCR. Altogether 85,000 or so clones are present, about 86% being singletons, with the ten largest covering roughly 1.9%. V was shortened by 4 bases and J by 1 base, with 7 bases between the two germline ends. This CDR3 region has 13 residues. Looked up from germline, CDR1 is WNHNN and CDR2 is SYGVQD (reference sequence). This chain links TRBV10-1 with TRBJ1-2; D remains unclear. Sequencing was performed on CD4+ or CD8+ T cells sorted from blood, taken in a trial of the OX40 agonist ivuxolimab. This receptor was identified in an adult with an advanced solid tumor such as melanoma, head and neck, liver or kidney cancer. CDR3 DNA sequence: TGCGCCAGCAGTGTGTCCAGTAACTATGGCTACACCTTC. Translated: CASSVSSNYGYTF.